Following are 8 T cell receptor beta chains from one sample sequenced in a study of T cells after somatic rescue of genetic block. Data came from immunoSEQ multiplex PCR; TCRdb stores just in-frame clones and leaves some out. The table has about 68,000 clones, 80% to 95% seen once. Source material: peripheral blood mononuclear cells (PBMCs). These receptors were obtained from a man in his forties or fifties.

The rearrangement links TRBV4-3 to TRBJ2-1; D is unresolved. This CDR3 has 14 amino acids. Trimming took 1 base from V and 9 from J, leaving 13 bases between them. Germline loops: CDR1 LGHNA, CDR2 YSLEER. The CDR3 sequence: CASSQVAGIGEQFF. CDR3 DNA sequence: TGCGCCAGCAGCCAAGTAGCTGGTATAGGTGAGCAGTTCTTC.

This chain links TRBV7-9 with TRBJ2-1; D is uncertain. With 7 bases removed from V and 8 bases from J, the gap between germline ends came to 3 bases. CDR1 is SEHNR, CDR2 FQNEAQ, per germline (reference sequence). The CDR3 covers 9 residues. Here the CDR3 DNA reads TGTGCCAGCAACCATGAGCAGTTCTTC. The encoded protein is CASNHEQFF.

Notes on this clone: Other DNA variants within this sample encode the same CDR3. The V call is TRBV5-1, the J call TRBJ2-7; D uncertain. CDR3 size: 13 residues. Trimming pared 1 base from V and 1 base from J, leaving 6 bases between. In germline, CDR1 is SGHRS, CDR2 YFSETQ. CDR3 DNA: TGCGCCAGCAGCTTGACAGTTTCCTACGAGCAGTACTTC. It is translated as CASSLTVSYEQYF.

This chain links TRBV7-2 with TRBJ1-5; no reliable D call. This CDR3 is built from 12 residues. Trimming shortened V by 5 bases and J by 10 bases, and 12 bases separated the two germline ends. Germline V gives CDR1 SGHTA, CDR2 FQGNSA. The CDR3 bases are TGTGCCAGCAGCGAGTCATGGCATCCCCAGCATTTT. Protein sequence: CASSESWHPQHF.

CDR3 sequence reads: CASSRRRVMNTEAFF. The CDR3 DNA is TGTGCCAGCAGCCGACGGCGGGTAATGAACACTGAAGCTTTCTTT. The chain recombines TRBV7-2 with TRBJ1-1; D is ambiguous. V was clipped by 5 bases and J by 0 bases, with 13 bases between them. The CDR3 has 15 residues. Germline loops: CDR1 SGHTA, CDR2 FQGNSA.

The V call is TRBV7-2, the J call TRBJ1-5; maybe TRBD1 (5 bases). Germline CDR1 SGHTA, CDR2 FQGNSA. V was trimmed by 5 bases and J by 7 bases, leaving 15 bases between them. The CDR3 has 14 residues. For the CDR3, the DNA is TGTGCCAGCAGCCTGCCGGGGGTGGGACAGCCCCAGCATTTT. Protein sequence: CASSLPGVGQPQHF. Filled out from reference TRBV7-2 and TRBJ1-5, the complete variable domain reads GAGVSQSPSNKVTEKGKDVELRCDPISGHTALYWYRQSLGQGLEFLIYFQGNSAPDKSGLPSDRFSAERTGGSVSTLTIQRTQQEDSAVYLCASSLPGVGQPQHFGDGTRLSIL.

The chain carries TRBV7-9 and TRBJ2-5; 9 bases line up with TRBD2. V was clipped by 2 bases and J by 2 bases; unmatched bases: 3. Per the germline V gene, CDR1 is SEHNR and CDR2 is FQNEAQ (reference sequence). The length of the CDR3 is 15 residues. CDR3 DNA sequence: TGTGCCAGCAGCTTACTAGCGGGGAGACAAGAGACCCAGTACTTC. Translating gives CASSLLAGRQETQYF.

The rearrangement uses TRBV27 and TRBJ2-5; possible D gene TRBD2, 5 bases. From germline, CDR1 is MNHEY and CDR2 SMNVEV (reference sequence). Trimming shortened V by 6 bases and J by 5 bases, and 13 bases separated the two germline ends. CDR3 length equals 13 residues. CDR3 in amino acids: CASSVGGGETQYF. The DNA for the CDR3 is TGTGCCAGCAGCGTCGGAGGTGGGGAGACCCAGTACTTC.